This T cell receptor beta chain was identified during a study of T cell responses to AZD1222 COVID-19 vaccine (dated by TCRdb to the early 2020s). The study in broad terms: Because spike-specific TCR depth and breadth did not differ between the two schedules, AZD1222 recipients who got a second dose at roughly 4 weeks were pooled with those who got a second dose at roughly 12 weeks. Trial participants were enrolled by age into 18-55, 56-69 and 70-plus year subgroups, with approximately 160, 26 and 62 TCR-sequenced participants respectively. TCR sequencing covered roughly 230 trial participants: roughly 200 given two doses of AZD1222 and 26 given two doses of MenACWY control vaccine.

The sample's time point label, decoded: baseline before first vaccination. The vaccinee samples were drawn from two UK trials, COV001 and COV002, one of which was a single-blind randomized controlled phase 2/3 trial testing AZD1222 (ChAdOx1 nCoV-19) in healthy adults. For TCRbeta chain sequencing, PBMC samples from trial participants were taken at day 0 and at day 28 after the second dose. The V end gives up 5 bases and the J end 1 base, leaving 6 bases in the junction not matched to a gene. The cysteine opens and the phenylalanine closes a CDR3 of 16 amino acids. Only CDR3 DNA is held: 48 bases, read in frame from base 1. CDR1 and CDR2, per the germline V gene (reference sequence), are LNHDA and SQIVND. What the work shows at the level of the full study, not this receptor alone: The vaccine-associated CD4 TCRs covered the entire spike protein, and the dominant responses fell in regions 160-218 and 743-854. Conclusions about previously exposed vaccinees were limited because only six or seven AZD1222 recipients were SARS-CoV-2 seropositive at baseline. The 56-69-year group was small, and its depth increase did not reach significance, likely because of low power. Most participants were white British and females outnumbered males, and the authors suggested that clonal diversity may have been underestimated. Because no samples from the day 14 peak response were available, repertoires could be characterized only after the peak T cell response. After two AZD1222 doses, both the breadth and the depth of spike-specific TCRs were significantly higher than at day 0 and than in MenACWY recipients. Epitopes outside the regions mutated in the B.1.351 and B.1.1.7 variants were reportedly recognized by nearly half of the unique spike-specific TCRs.

Worth noting for this clone: What antigen it recognizes has not been identified. Base qualities are not provided; no much larger clone lies one nucleotide away.

The CDR3 regions of human TCRbeta chains were subjected to immunosequencing. The authors processed their data as follows. Repertoire TCRs were matched against a reference library of SARS-CoV-2-specific TCRs generated with the MIRA antigen-specificity platform. Breadth was defined as the fraction of unique TCRs that were SARS-CoV-2-associated, and depth was defined as the fraction of total T cells that were SARS-CoV-2-associated. Using the MIRA data, each spike-specific TCR was assigned both to the spike region to which the TCR was reactive and to a CD4 or CD8 class. Log10-transformed breadth and depth values were compared by one-way ANOVA with Sidak's multiple comparisons tests. TCRdb's version of the immuneACCESS table is confined to in-frame rearrangements and falls short of the full clone set. An unresolved V gene accounts for under half of the shortfall where checked; the remainder is of unknown origin. V, J and clone size derive from that table, while D and trimming were established from the DNA sequence. The sample contains about 130,000 clones, 90% of them found a single time. The ten largest clones take up less than 8.5% of the sample.

This sequence uses TRBV19 and TRBJ2-1, with 9 bases aligning to TRBD1. This clonotype originated in an adult in good health. Sequencing was performed on peripheral blood, taken on day 0 of AZD1222 vaccination. In nucleotide form, the sequence is TGTGCCAGTAGTCCGGGACAGGGTCGATCCTACAATGAGCAGTTCTTC. The resulting protein is CASSPGQGRSYNEQFF.